This T cell receptor beta chain was profiled in a study of blood T cells in healthy people across ages. In the study overall: For every two T cells, template switching captured about one barcoded beta molecule. Study-wide results and caveats: Diversity of TCR beta per million T cells declined in a roughly linear way with age. Diversity estimated from one million T cells was considered an underestimate. A strong correlation was seen between TCR beta diversity and naive T cell percentage.

This clonotype was counted at least ten times. What it binds is not known. Alongside a J-beta primer mix, a sample-barcoded 5' primer served in a second PCR lasting about 7 to 12 cycles. MiXCR, applied by TCRdb to the 5' RACE reads, yields one record per CDR3 protein. Among about 590,000 distinct CDR3 sequences listed, approximately 30% were seen once. This CDR3 contains 14 residues. CDR1 SGHRS and CDR2 YFSETQ come from the germline V gene. With 0 bases removed from V and 5 bases from J, the gap between germline ends came to 11 bases. The specimen was blood. This sequence was found in a woman of 80 years or more in good health. The rearrangement links TRBV5-1 to TRBJ2-5; D could derive from TRBD1 or TRBD2 (5 bases each). The CDR3 DNA reads as TGCGCCAGCAGCTTGGTAGCAGGGACGGAGACCCAGTACTTC. Translated: CASSLVAGTETQYF. Complete variable domain (other parts from reference TRBV5-1 and TRBJ2-5): KAGVTQTPRYLIKTRGQQVTLSCSPISGHRSVSWYQQTPGQGLQFLFEYFSETQRNKGNFPGRFSGRQFSNSRSEMNVSTLELGDSALYLCASSLVAGTETQYFGPGTRLLVL.